This T cell receptor beta chain came from a study of response to subunit inactivated influenza vaccine. This clonotype was seen only a few times. Its antigen is undetermined. Study-level results: There was a suggestion from the authors that each seasonal influenza vaccination recruits few new T cells.

Per the germline V gene, CDR1 is MNHEY and CDR2 is SMNVEV (reference sequence). This CDR3 is built from 13 residues. The trim removed 6 bases at V and 8 bases at J, leaving 8 bases unmatched. TCRdb re-called the RT-PCR reads with MiXCR, one entry per CDR3 protein. The sample includes hundreds of thousands of distinct CDR3 sequences, roughly 11% of them seen just once. The sample in question was PBMCs from blood, obtained roughly 6 weeks after vaccination. The rearrangement joins TRBV27 to TRBJ1-2; 8 bases map to TRBD1. The receptor's source is a middle-aged man who received an inactivated influenza vaccine. The CDR3 loop is CASSPGTGTGYTF. The CDR3 bases are TGTGCCAGCAGCCCCGGGACAGGAACGGGCTACACCTTC.